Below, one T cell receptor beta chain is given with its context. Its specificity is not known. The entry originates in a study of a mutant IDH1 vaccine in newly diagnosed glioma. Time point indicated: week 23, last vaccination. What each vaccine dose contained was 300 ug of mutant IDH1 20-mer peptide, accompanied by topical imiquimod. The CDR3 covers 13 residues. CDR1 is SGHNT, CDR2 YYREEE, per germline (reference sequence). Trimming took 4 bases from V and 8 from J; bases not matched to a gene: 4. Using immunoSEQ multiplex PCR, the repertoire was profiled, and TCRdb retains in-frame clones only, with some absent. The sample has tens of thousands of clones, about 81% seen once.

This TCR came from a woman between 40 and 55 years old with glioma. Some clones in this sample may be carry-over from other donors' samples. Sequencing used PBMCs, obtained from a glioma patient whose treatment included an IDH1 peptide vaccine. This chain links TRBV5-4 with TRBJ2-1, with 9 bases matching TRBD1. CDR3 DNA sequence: TGTGCCAGCAGCGGGGGACAGGGTTATGAGCAGTTCTTC. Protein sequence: CASSGGQGYEQFF.